What follows are 5 T cell receptor beta chains derived from one specimen sequenced in a study of blood T cells in healthy people across ages. A second roughly 6 to 12 cycle PCR used barcoded and J-beta primers. MiXCR was run by TCRdb on the 5' RACE reads, yielding one entry per CDR3 protein. The sample lists hundreds of thousands of distinct CDR3 sequences; 20% to 30% were seen once. The sample was also reused in another study, on T cells of mothers and their children.

The source material was blood. These receptors were collected from a boy aged 5 to 17 in good health.

The sample holds a few counts of this clonotype. The genes are TRBV24-1 and TRBJ2-2; 8 nucleotides match TRBD1. Germline V lookup: CDR1 KGHDR, CDR2 SFDVKD. The V segment lost 5 bases and the J segment 2 bases; nucleotides outside the gene matches: 3. The CDR3 covers 15 residues. The CDR3 nucleotides read TGTGCCACCAGTGCCCAGGGGGCAAACACCGGGGAGCTGTTTTTT. This sequence encodes CATSAQGANTGELFF.

V is TRBV7-7 and J is TRBJ1-1, with D unclear. The germline gives CDR1 SSHAT, CDR2 FNYEAQ (reference sequence). The CDR3 consists of 13 residues. Trimming pared 5 bases from V and 2 bases from J, leaving 9 bases between. This chain's CDR3 is CASSPDLNTEAFF. Here the CDR3 DNA reads TGTGCCAGCAGCCCCGACCTAAACACTGAAGCTTTCTTT.

CDR3: CASSLTNPGNEQFF. The CDR3 nucleotides read TGTGCCAGCAGCTTGACTAACCCGGGGAATGAGCAGTTCTTC. The chain is built from TRBV11-2 and TRBJ2-7, with a possible D match to TRBD2 (5 bases). The last part of the DNA fits TRBJ2-1 better; the J call may be wrong. The V gene's germline CDR1 is SGHAT and CDR2 FQNNGV. The CDR3 contains 14 residues.

This clonotype showed up just a few times. The V and J genes are TRBV15 and TRBJ2-5, with TRBD2 as a possible D gene (6 bases). The tail of the sequence fits TRBJ2-1 better, so the J call may be wrong. CDR1 and CDR2 (germline): LNHNV, YYDKDF (reference sequence). The CDR3 has 13 amino acids. The CDR3 bases are TGTGCCACCGGACCGCGGGACCACAATGAGCAGTTCTTC. Amino acid sequence: CATGPRDHNEQFF.

The rearrangement links TRBV3-1 to TRBJ2-5; weak D call: TRBD2 (6 bases). CDR1 is LGHDT, CDR2 YNNKEL, per germline (reference sequence). The CDR3 extends over 13 amino acids. Trimming shortened V by 0 bases and J by 7 bases, and 9 bases separated the two germline ends. The CDR3 DNA is TGTGCCAGCAGCCAAGAGCTGGGGGGGACCCAGTACTTC. Translated: CASSQELGGTQYF.